This passage covers 25 T cell receptor beta chains from one sample sequenced in a study of control samples from healthy donors and cancer patients. TCRdb's copy holds only in-frame clones and misses some; the assay was immunoSEQ multiplex PCR. The table lists 50,000 to 55,000 clones, roughly 95% of them singletons. Sequencing was carried out using blood. The source is a man aged 25-45 years in good health.

V gene TRBV4-1 combines with J gene TRBJ1-5; D is possibly TRBD1 (5 bases). CDR3 length: 15 residues. The ends were cut back, 1 base at V and 2 bases at J, with 9 bases in the middle. Germline assignment: CDR1 MGHRA and CDR2 YSYEKL. The CDR3 here is CASSQARAGNQPQHF. In DNA form, the CDR3 reads TGCGCCAGCAGCCAAGCCAGGGCTGGCAATCAGCCCCAGCATTTT.

V and J are TRBV2 and TRBJ1-1; possibly TRBD1 for D (5 bases). Germline values: CDR1 SNHLY, CDR2 FYNNEI. V gave up 6 bases and J gave up 1 base, with 12 bases separating them. This CDR3 is 14 amino acids long. The CDR3 loop is CASSPGTANTEAFF. CDR3 bases: TGTGCCAGCAGCCCAGGGACCGCGAACACTGAAGCTTTCTTT.

The CDR3 DNA is TGTGCCAGCAGTTACGGTTCTAGCGGGAGAAAGACCCAGTACTTC. As protein: CASSYGSSGRKTQYF. The chain employs TRBV6-2 or TRBV6-3 and TRBJ2-5, with 10 bases that match TRBD2. Trimming at V came to 2 bases and at J to 6 bases, leaving 6 bases not matched to a gene. The CDR3 totals 15 residues. Germline assignment: CDR1 MNHEY and CDR2 SVGEGT.

About this clone itself: A read error may produce the germline difference seen at one junction end. The rearrangement joins TRBV28 to TRBJ2-7, with 8 bases matching TRBD1. The germline gives CDR1 MDHEN, CDR2 SYDVKM. This CDR3 spans 15 amino acids. CDR3 nucleotide sequence: TGTGCCAGCGGATCAACAGGGGGGCCCTCCCACGAGCAGTACTTC. The encoded protein is CASGSTGGPSHEQYF.

V is TRBV19 and J is TRBJ1-2, with D possibly being TRBD1 (5 bases). The V gene lost 3 bases and the J gene lost 7 bases, with 9 bases spanning the gap. The CDR3 length is 12 residues. Germline values: CDR1 LNHDA, CDR2 SQIVND (reference sequence). The CDR3 DNA reads TGTGCCAGTAGTATTCAGGGTGGTGGCTACACCTTC. Its protein product is CASSIQGGGYTF.

The CDR3 region has the DNA TGTGCCAGCTCCCGAACTAGCGGCTCCTACAATGAGCAGTTCTTC. Residues: CASSRTSGSYNEQFF. This chain joins TRBV18 and TRBJ2-1; 8 nucleotides align to TRBD2. The CDR3 spans 15 residues. After removal of 6 bases from V and 0 bases from J, the junction contained 4 bases not matched to a gene. The germline V gene encodes CDR1 KGHSH and CDR2 LQKENI.

The chain recombines TRBV7-9 with TRBJ1-1, with TRBD1 identical over 7 bases. Germline V gene sequence: CDR1 SEHNR, CDR2 FQNEAQ (reference sequence). After removal of 6 bases from V and 11 bases from J, the junction contained 9 bases not matched to a gene. This CDR3 is 12 amino acids long. The CDR3 DNA reads TGTGCCAGCAGTCGGACAGGTATTACGGCTTTCTTT. This codes for CASSRTGITAFF. Supplemented by reference TRBV7-9 and TRBJ1-1, the full variable domain reads DTGVSQNPRHKITKRGQNVTFRCDPISEHNRLYWYRQTLGQGPEFLTYFQNEAQLEKSRLLSDRFSAERPKGSFSTLEIQRTEQGDSAMYLCASSRTGITAFFGQGTRLTVV.

The chain carries TRBV9 and TRBJ2-7; possibly TRBD2 for D (5 bases). Germline V gives CDR1 SGDLS, CDR2 YYNGEE. The CDR3 covers 15 residues. V was clipped by 4 bases and J by 7 bases, with 21 bases between them. The CDR3 loop is CASSPRSTIGVEQYF. For the CDR3, the DNA is TGTGCCAGCAGCCCTCGAAGTACGATCGGGGTGGAGCAGTACTTC.

Regarding this clone: A junction end diverges from the germline sequence, so it may reflect a read error. The CDR3: CASSSQGGNEQFF. As DNA, the CDR3 is TGTGCTAGCAGCTCGCAGGGTGGAAATGAGCAGTTCTTC. This chain joins TRBV7-7 and TRBJ2-1; maybe TRBD1 (5 bases). This CDR3 is 13 amino acids long. The germline gives CDR1 SSHAT, CDR2 FNYEAQ (reference sequence).

J is TRBJ2-5 and V is TRBV5-1; D remains ambiguous. This CDR3 contains 14 residues. V gave up 0 bases and J gave up 5 bases, with 11 bases separating them. Germline assignment: CDR1 SGHRS and CDR2 YFSETQ. This CDR3 is CASSLAWAWETQYF. The CDR3 DNA reads as TGCGCCAGCAGCTTGGCCTGGGCCTGGGAGACCCAGTACTTC.

This clone was detected once. The chain couples TRBV19 to TRBJ1-2; D remains ambiguous. Germline CDR1 reads LNHDA; CDR2 reads SQIVND (reference sequence). The CDR3 has 13 amino acids. Deletions cut 4 bases from V and 2 bases from J, with 8 bases between. The DNA of the CDR3 is TGTGCCAGTAGTAGGACGGAAAACTATGGCTACACCTTC. This gives the protein CASSRTENYGYTF.

The count of this clone is one. The rearrangement links TRBV6-5 to TRBJ2-7, with 9 positions matching TRBD2. V trimming: 2 bases; J trimming: 4 bases; junction bases outside the gene matches: 6. CDR3 length equals 15 residues. Germline lookup yields CDR1 MNHEY and CDR2 SVGAGI. This CDR3 is CASSYPLAGTYEQYF. The DNA for the CDR3 is TGTGCCAGCAGTTACCCCCTAGCGGGAACTTACGAGCAGTACTTC.

This clone occurred once. The CDR3 region is CASSKNLTSRNTGELFF. As DNA, the CDR3 is TGTGCCAGCAGTAAAAACTTGACTAGCCGTAACACCGGGGAGCTGTTTTTT. The gene calls are TRBV9 and TRBJ2-2; 7 bases are shared with TRBD2. Germline V CDR1 and CDR2: SGDLS, YYNGEE. There are 17 residues in the CDR3. V was pared by 5 bases and J by 2 bases, with 12 bases of the junction left unmatched.

The chain uses TRBV2 and TRBJ1-2, with unresolved D. Germline lookup yields CDR1 SNHLY and CDR2 FYNNEI. The V end lost 6 bases, the J end lost 6 bases, and 17 bases lay between the germline ends. The CDR3 is made up of 14 amino acids. The CDR3 reads CASSRTFRQDGYTF. As DNA, the CDR3 is TGTGCCAGCAGCCGAACTTTTCGACAAGATGGCTACACCTTC. The full variable domain, its missing parts supplied by reference TRBV2 and TRBJ1-2, is EPEVTQTPSHQVTQMGQEVILRCVPISNHLYFYWYRQILGQKVEFLVSFYNNEISEKSEIFDDQFSVERPDGSNFTLKIRSTKLEDSAMYFCASSRTFRQDGYTFGSGTRLTVV.

The chain joins TRBV20-1 to TRBJ1-4; TRBD1 might be the D (6 bases). Trimming pared 3 bases from V and 4 bases from J, leaving 15 bases between. The CDR3 has 15 residues. Germline CDR1 is DFQATT and CDR2 is SNEGSKA (reference sequence). The CDR3 region is CSASSPGHDNEKLFF. CDR3 sequence (DNA): TGCAGTGCTAGTTCCCCGGGACACGATAATGAAAAACTGTTTTTT.

The chain carries TRBV27 and TRBJ2-1, with D perhaps being TRBD1 or TRBD2 (5 bases each). Trimming removed 3 bases from V and 7 bases from J, with 16 bases in between. The CDR3 has 15 amino acids. The germline CDR1 and CDR2 sequences are MNHEY and SMNVEV (reference sequence). Here the CDR3 DNA reads TGTGCCAGCAGTTTCCGACGGGGCGCGTTTAATGAGCAGTTCTTC. This translates into CASSFRRGAFNEQFF.

The chain is built from TRBV2 and TRBJ2-7; TRBD1 agrees at 8 bases. Germline V gene lookup returns CDR1 SNHLY and CDR2 FYNNEI. V trimming: 5 bases; J trimming: 3 bases; junction bases outside the gene matches: 3. CDR3 length: 13 residues. This chain's CDR3 is CASSLTGGYEQYF. The CDR3 DNA is TGTGCCAGCAGTCTTACAGGGGGCTACGAGCAGTACTTC.

This chain joins TRBV6-6 and TRBJ2-3; 8 bases fit TRBD2. Germline CDR1 is MNHNY and CDR2 is SVGAGI (reference sequence). CDR3 size: 16 residues. After removal of 5 bases from V and 1 base from J, the junction contained 8 bases not matched to a gene. The CDR3 nucleotides read TGTGCCAGCAGTACCTATCAAGCGGGAGGCACAGATACGCAGTATTTT. It is translated as CASSTYQAGGTDTQYF.

The rearrangement uses TRBV5-5 and TRBJ1-4; 7 bases map to TRBD1. Germline V gene lookup returns CDR1 SGHKS and CDR2 YYEKEE (reference sequence). V lost 4 bases to trimming and J lost 2 bases; unmatched junction nucleotides: 11. The CDR3 has 17 amino acids. The CDR3 here is CASSRKLGGATNEKLFF. The CDR3 DNA reads TGTGCCAGCAGCCGGAAGCTAGGGGGCGCGACTAATGAAAAACTGTTTTTT.

The chain has TRBV20-1 and TRBJ2-5, with D possibly TRBD2 on 5 matching bases. V was trimmed by 5 bases and J by 4 bases, leaving 14 bases between them. The CDR3 is 13 residues long. Germline CDR1 is DFQATT and CDR2 is SNEGSKA (reference sequence). The CDR3 protein is CSAGGPAGETQYF. In nucleotides, the CDR3 is TGCAGTGCTGGTGGGCCCGCGGGAGAGACCCAGTACTTC.

The chain joins TRBV4-1 to TRBJ2-7; D remains unclear. The CDR3 extends over 13 amino acids. Trimming removed 0 bases from V and 4 bases from J, with 7 bases in between. Germline V gene data show CDR1 as MGHRA and CDR2 as YSYEKL. CDR3 region: CASSQERSYEQYF. The CDR3 nucleotides are TGCGCCAGCAGCCAAGAACGTAGTTACGAGCAGTACTTC.

This chain joins TRBV23-1 and TRBJ2-3, with a tentative D call TRBD2 (6 bases). TRBV23-1 is marked as an open reading frame, function uncertain. The CDR3 covers 14 residues. Trimming shortened V by 9 bases and J by 0 bases, and 13 bases separated the two germline ends. CDR3 residues: CARKGLFSTDTQYF. The CDR3 region has the DNA TGCGCCAGAAAAGGACTATTTAGCACAGATACGCAGTATTTT.

V and J are TRBV10-2 and TRBJ1-2, with D hard to call. Trimming cost V 2 bases and J 3 bases, with 7 bases left between them. CDR1 WSHSY and CDR2 SAAADI come from the germline V gene. This CDR3 comprises 13 residues. For the CDR3, the DNA is TGCGCCAGCAGTGAGAGGACGGACTATGGCTACACCTTC. It translates to CASSERTDYGYTF.

As DNA, the CDR3 is TGTGCCAGCAGAGCCGGGACAGGGGGATACGAGCAGTACTTC. Its protein product is CASRAGTGGYEQYF. The chain combines TRBV5-8 with TRBJ2-7; 11 nucleotides line up with TRBD1. CDR1 SGHTS and CDR2 YDEGEE come from the germline V gene. V trimming: 5 bases; J trimming: 4 bases; junction bases outside the gene matches: 5. CDR3 length equals 14 residues.

J is TRBJ1-6 and V is TRBV12-5; D gene unclear. This CDR3 has 17 residues. V gave up 0 bases and J gave up 4 bases, with 13 bases separating them. CDR1 and CDR2 from the germline V gene are LGHNT and FRNRAP. For the CDR3, the DNA is TGTGCTAGTGGTTTGGTACTTGGAGATATTTATAATTCACCCCTCCACTTT. It yields the protein CASGLVLGDIYNSPLHF.